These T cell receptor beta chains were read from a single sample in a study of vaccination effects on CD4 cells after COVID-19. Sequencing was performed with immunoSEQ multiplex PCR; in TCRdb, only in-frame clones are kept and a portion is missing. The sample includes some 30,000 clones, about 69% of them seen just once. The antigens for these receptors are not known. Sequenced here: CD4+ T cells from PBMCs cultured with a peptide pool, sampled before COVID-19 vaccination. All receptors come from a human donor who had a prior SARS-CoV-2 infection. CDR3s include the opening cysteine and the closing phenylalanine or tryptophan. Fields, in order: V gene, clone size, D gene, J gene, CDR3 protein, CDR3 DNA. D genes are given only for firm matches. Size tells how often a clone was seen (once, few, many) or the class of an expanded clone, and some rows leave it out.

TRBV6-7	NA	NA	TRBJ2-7	CARQPLPRGIHEQYF	TGTGCCCGACAACCTCTACCGAGGGGGATCCACGAGCAGTACTTC
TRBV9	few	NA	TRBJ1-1	CASSVDTSRETEAFF	TGTGCCAGCAGCGTAGACACATCCCGGGAGACTGAAGCTTTCTTT
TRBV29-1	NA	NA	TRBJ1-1	CSVPGGPRDGARVGEAFF	TGCAGCGTGCCGGGCGGTCCCAGGGACGGTGCTCGTGTTGGTGAAGCTTTCTTT
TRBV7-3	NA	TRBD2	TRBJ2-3	CASSFASAGQDTQYF	TGTGCCAGCAGCTTCGCCTCAGCGGGGCAAGATACGCAGTATTTT
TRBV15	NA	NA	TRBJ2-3	CATSRTPGTSTDTQYF	TGTGCCACCAGCAGAACCCCAGGGACTAGCACAGATACGCAGTATTTT
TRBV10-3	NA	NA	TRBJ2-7	CAISASADSYEQYF	TGTGCCATCAGTGCTAGCGCCGATTCCTACGAGCAGTACTTC
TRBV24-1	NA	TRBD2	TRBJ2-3	CATSDPEPGLAGVLRTDTQYF	TGTGCCACCAGTGATCCAGAACCCGGACTAGCGGGAGTACTTCGGACAGATACGCAGTATTTT
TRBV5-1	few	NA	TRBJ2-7	CASSLALFATRGNEQYF	TGCGCCAGCAGCTTGGCTCTCTTCGCGACCCGCGGAAACGAGCAGTACTTC
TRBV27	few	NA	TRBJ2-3	CASSLLHLDTQYF	TGTGCCAGCAGTTTACTACACCTGGATACGCAGTATTTT
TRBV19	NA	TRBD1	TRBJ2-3	CASRRQGGNTDTQYF	TGTGCCAGTAGAAGACAGGGTGGGAACACAGATACGCAGTATTTT
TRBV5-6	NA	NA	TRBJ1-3	CASSWTQGYRRPGNTIYF	TGTGCCAGCAGCTGGACCCAAGGATATCGGCGGCCTGGAAACACCATATATTTT
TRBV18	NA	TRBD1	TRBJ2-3	CASSPPDRDWNTQYF	TGTGCCAGCTCACCTCCCGACAGGGATTGGAATACGCAGTATTTT
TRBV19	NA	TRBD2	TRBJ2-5	CASSARRTSGQQETQYF	TGTGCCAGTAGTGCTAGGAGGACTAGCGGACAGCAAGAGACCCAGTACTTC
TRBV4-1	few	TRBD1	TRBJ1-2	CASSQPQGQGYGYTF	TGCGCCAGCAGCCAACCACAAGGACAGGGCTATGGCTACACCTTC
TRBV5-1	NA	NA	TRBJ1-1	CASSLARLPGNTEAFF	TGCGCCAGCAGCTTGGCAAGGCTGCCGGGGAACACTGAAGCTTTCTTT
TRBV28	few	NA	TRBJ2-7	CASSLYSYEQYF	TGTGCCAGCAGTCTTTACAGCTACGAGCAGTACTTC
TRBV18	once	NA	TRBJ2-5	CASSPGQIQETQYF	TGTGCCAGCTCACCAGGACAGATCCAAGAGACCCAGTACTTC
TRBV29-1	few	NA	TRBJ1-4	CSVQQEFNEKLFF	TGCAGCGTTCAACAGGAGTTTAATGAAAAACTGTTTTTT
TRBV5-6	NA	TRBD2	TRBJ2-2	CASSPALAGVVTGELFF	TGTGCCAGCAGTCCCGCCCTAGCGGGAGTAGTCACCGGGGAGCTGTTTTTT
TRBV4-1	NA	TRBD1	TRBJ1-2	CASSHPGQGRGYTF	TGCGCCAGCAGCCATCCGGGACAGGGACGTGGCTACACCTTC
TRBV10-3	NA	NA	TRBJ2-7	CAISESLGGTLYEQYF	TGTGCCATCAGTGAGTCCCTCGGTGGGACCCTCTACGAGCAGTACTTC
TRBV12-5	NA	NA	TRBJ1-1	CASGLVLGFTMNTEAFF	TGTGCTAGTGGTTTGGTACTGGGTTTTACTATGAACACTGAAGCTTTCTTT
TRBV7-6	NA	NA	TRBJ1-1	CASSFGQKNTEAFF	TGTGCCAGCAGCTTCGGACAGAAGAACACTGAAGCTTTCTTT
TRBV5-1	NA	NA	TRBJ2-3	CASSLGIGESSTDTQYF	TGCGCCAGCAGCTTGGGCATCGGGGAGTCAAGCACAGATACGCAGTATTTT
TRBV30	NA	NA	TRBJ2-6	CAWSVGSGANVLTF	TGTGCCTGGAGTGTAGGATCTGGGGCCAACGTCCTGACTTTC
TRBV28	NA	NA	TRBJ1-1	CASRPSDGRENTEAFF	TGTGCCAGCAGGCCAAGCGACGGACGGGAGAACACTGAAGCTTTCTTT
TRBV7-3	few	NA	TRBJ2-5	CASSLKGRGAPETQYF	TGTGCCAGCAGCTTAAAGGGGAGGGGGGCCCCAGAGACCCAGTACTTC
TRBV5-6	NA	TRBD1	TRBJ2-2	CASSLVLDRAIGELFF	TGTGCCAGCAGCTTGGTCCTGGACAGGGCGATCGGGGAGCTGTTTTTT
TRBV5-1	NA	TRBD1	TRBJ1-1	CASSRPDRENTEAFF	TGCGCCAGCAGCCGCCCGGACAGGGAGAACACTGAAGCTTTCTTT
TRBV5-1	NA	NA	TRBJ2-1	CASSLTGSGGNEQFF	TGCGCCAGCAGCTTGACAGGATCTGGGGGCAATGAGCAGTTCTTC
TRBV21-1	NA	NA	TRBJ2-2	CASSKKGDTGELFF	TGTGCCAGCAGCAAAAAGGGGGACACCGGGGAGCTGTTTTTT
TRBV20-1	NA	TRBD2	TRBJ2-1	CSARDGTRQFF	TGCAGTGCTAGAGATGGGACTAGACAGTTCTTC
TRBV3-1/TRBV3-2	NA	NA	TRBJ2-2	CASSHLGTGELFF	TGTGCCAGCAGCCACCTAGGGACCGGGGAGCTGTTTTTT
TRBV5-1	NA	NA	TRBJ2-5	CASSPMTRDEETQYF	TGCGCCAGCAGCCCTATGACTAGAGACGAAGAGACCCAGTACTTC
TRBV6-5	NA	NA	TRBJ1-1	CASSYLDRDEAFF	TGTGCCAGCAGTTACCTAGACCGGGACGAAGCTTTCTTT
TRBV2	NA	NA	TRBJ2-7	CASAGDSYEQYF	TGTGCCAGCGCAGGGGATTCCTACGAGCAGTACTTC
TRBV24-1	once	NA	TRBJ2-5	CATSGGPQETQYF	TGTGCCACCTCCGGGGGACCTCAAGAGACCCAGTACTTC
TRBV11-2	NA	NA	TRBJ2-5	CASSLGAFRETQYF	TGTGCCAGCAGCTTAGGGGCTTTCCGGGAGACCCAGTACTTC
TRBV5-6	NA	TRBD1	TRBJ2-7	CASSEQGAPSYEQYF	TGTGCCAGCAGCGAGCAGGGGGCTCCATCCTACGAGCAGTACTTC
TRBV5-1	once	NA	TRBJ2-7	CASSLNVGSSYEQYF	TGCGCCAGCAGCTTGAATGTGGGCAGCTCCTACGAGCAGTACTTC
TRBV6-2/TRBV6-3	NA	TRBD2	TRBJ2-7	CASSYGGTSGSSYEQYF	TGTGCCAGCAGTTACGGCGGGACTAGCGGAAGCTCCTACGAGCAGTACTTC
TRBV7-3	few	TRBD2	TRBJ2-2	CASSYGGAVTGELFF	TGTGCCAGCAGCTACGGGGGGGCTGTAACCGGGGAGCTGTTTTTT
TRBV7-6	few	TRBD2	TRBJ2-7	CASSSETSGEQYF	TGTGCCAGCAGCTCGGAGACTAGCGGCGAGCAGTACTTC
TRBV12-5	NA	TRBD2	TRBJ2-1	CASGLVGGLAPFF	TGTGCTAGTGGTTTGGTGGGAGGGTTGGCCCCGTTCTTC
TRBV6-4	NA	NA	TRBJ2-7	CASSDSKRRPPYEQYF	TGTGCCAGCAGTGACTCGAAGCGGCGGCCCCCCTACGAGCAGTACTTC
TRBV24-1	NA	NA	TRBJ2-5	CATSDQDGGTQYF	TGTGCCACCAGTGACCAGGACGGGGGGACCCAGTACTTC
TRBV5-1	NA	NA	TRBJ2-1	CASSLAVVPNEQFF	TGCGCCAGCAGCTTGGCCGTGGTCCCGAATGAGCAGTTCTTC
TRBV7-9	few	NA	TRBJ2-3	CASSQRGGALSDTQYF	TGTGCCAGCAGCCAACGTGGGGGAGCCCTATCTGATACGCAGTATTTT
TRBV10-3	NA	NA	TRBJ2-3	CAISEPRTDTQYF	TGTGCCATCAGTGAGCCGCGCACAGATACGCAGTATTTT
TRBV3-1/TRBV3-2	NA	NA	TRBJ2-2	CASSQGLRQGGAGELFF	TGTGCCAGCAGCCAAGGATTAAGGCAGGGGGGGGCCGGGGAGCTGTTTTTT
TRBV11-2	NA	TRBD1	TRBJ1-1	CASSSDRGSVAFF	TGTGCCAGCAGCTCGGACAGGGGAAGTGTAGCTTTCTTT
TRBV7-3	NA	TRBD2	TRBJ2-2	CASSLGLAGPTGELFF	TGTGCCAGCAGCTTAGGCCTAGCGGGGCCCACCGGGGAGCTGTTTTTT
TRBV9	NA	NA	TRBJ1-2	CASSAFETEIYGYTF	TGTGCCAGCAGCGCATTTGAGACAGAAATCTATGGCTACACCTTC
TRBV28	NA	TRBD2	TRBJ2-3	CASRSPGRGSTDTQYF	TGTGCCAGCAGATCGCCGGGGCGGGGGAGCACAGATACGCAGTATTTT
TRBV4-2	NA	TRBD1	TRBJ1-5	CASSPTGTGYQPQHF	TGTGCCAGCAGCCCGACCGGGACAGGCTATCAGCCCCAGCATTTT
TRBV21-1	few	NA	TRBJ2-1	CASSKRLAGLVYNEQFF	TGTGCCAGCAGCAAAAGACTAGCGGGCTTGGTTTACAATGAGCAGTTCTTC